The source of this T cell receptor (beta chain) is a study of cytomegalovirus exposure and HLA in healthy donors. Both 60 Vbeta primers and 13 Jbeta primers went into the PCR. Generated by immunoSEQ multiplex PCR, the TCRdb table keeps only in-frame clones and is missing some. The repertoire table contains about 54,000 clones. V shed 1 base and J shed 2 bases, with 11 bases lying between them. The CDR3 is 15 amino acids. The germline CDR1 and CDR2 sequences are SGHVT and SQSDAQ. V is TRBV7-4 and J is TRBJ2-5, with D unclear. The TCR comes from a woman aged 40 to 50 in good health and CMV-seronegative. Sequencing was performed on PBMCs. Here the CDR3 reads CASSLELVRQETQYF. In nucleotides, the CDR3 is TGTGCCAGCAGCTTAGAGTTGGTCAGACAAGAGACCCAGTACTTC. The full variable domain, in which reference TRBV7-4 and TRBJ2-5 provide the parts outside the CDR3, is GAGVSQSPRYKVAKRGRDVALRCDSISGHVTLYWYRQTLGQGSEVLTYSQSDAQRDKSGRPSGRFSAERPERSVSTLKIQRTEQGDSAVYLCASSLELVRQETQYFGPGTRLLVL.